Each of the 6 T cell receptor beta chains below was sequenced from the same sample in a study of long-term antiretroviral therapy in people with HIV. They ran version v3.0 of the immunoSEQ assay at survey level. The method was immunoSEQ multiplex PCR; TCRdb's version includes in-frame clones alone and lacks a portion of them. Here the sample spans about 25,000 clones, 85% to 90% being singletons. Sequencing was performed on unsorted PBMCs, taken 1.9 years after starting antiretroviral therapy. Receptors originate from a woman under 40 with HIV.

The rearrangement joins TRBV9 to TRBJ2-2; D remains unclear. The CDR3 contains 17 residues. Trimming left V 0 bases short and J 1 base short, with 13 bases between. The V gene's germline CDR1 is SGDLS and CDR2 YYNGEE. CDR3 coding DNA: TGTGCCAGCAGCGTAGCCTTCGGACCGGTGAACACCGGGGAGCTGTTTTTT. Translation gives CASSVAFGPVNTGELFF. Drawing the rest from reference TRBV9 and TRBJ2-2, the complete variable domain is DSGVTQTPKHLITATGQRVTLRCSPRSGDLSVYWYQQSLDQGLQFLIQYYNGEERAKGNILERFSAQQFPDLHSELNLSSLELGDSALYFCASSVAFGPVNTGELFFGEGSRLTVL.

This rearrangement joins TRBV19 to TRBJ1-1; 7 bases fit TRBD1. The trim removed 5 bases at V and 6 bases at J, leaving 12 bases unmatched. The CDR3 loop spans 15 amino acids. Germline values: CDR1 LNHDA, CDR2 SQIVND (reference sequence). This chain's CDR3 is CASSPSGVTGAEAFF. The DNA for the CDR3 is TGTGCCAGTAGTCCCTCGGGGGTCACAGGGGCTGAAGCTTTCTTT.

The J gene is TRBJ2-3, the V gene TRBV9, with 11 bases matching TRBD2. CDR3 length: 16 residues. Trimming at V came to 4 bases and at J to 0 bases, leaving 4 bases not matched to a gene. Germline loops: CDR1 SGDLS, CDR2 YYNGEE. As DNA, the CDR3 is TGTGCCAGCAGCCTCAGACTAGCGGGGAGCACAGATACGCAGTATTTT. The encoded protein is CASSLRLAGSTDTQYF.

The chain has TRBV27 and TRBJ1-5, with TRBD1 matching 8 bases. With 5 bases clipped from V and 9 bases from J, the junction kept 9 bases outside the gene matches. This CDR3 region has 14 residues. Germline CDR1 MNHEY, CDR2 SMNVEV (reference sequence). The CDR3 here is CASSGQGPVGPQHF. The CDR3 bases are TGTGCCAGCAGTGGACAGGGCCCCGTGGGGCCCCAGCATTTT.

This chain uses TRBV6-5 with TRBJ2-1, with D perhaps matching TRBD2 (5 bases). Germline assignment: CDR1 MNHEY and CDR2 SVGAGI. The CDR3 has 15 amino acids. With 2 bases removed from V and 5 bases from J, the gap between germline ends came to 13 bases. The CDR3 loop reads CASSYGVAPNNEQFF. The CDR3, as DNA: TGTGCCAGCAGTTACGGGGTAGCGCCAAACAATGAGCAGTTCTTC.

The V and J genes are TRBV10-2 and TRBJ2-7, with TRBD2 matching over 10 bases. The CDR3 spans 16 residues. Germline lookup yields CDR1 WSHSY and CDR2 SAAADI. The trim removed 2 bases at V and 2 bases at J, leaving 6 bases unmatched. The CDR3 here is CASSEGLAGVPYEQYV. For the CDR3, the DNA is TGCGCCAGCAGTGAGGGTCTAGCGGGGGTTCCCTACGAGCAGTACGTC.